These 23 T cell receptor beta chains were sequenced from one sample in a study of blood T cell repertoires in COVID-19. Here immunoSEQ multiplex PCR was the method, and the copy in TCRdb shows in-frame clones only, minus some. In the table there are about 300,000 clones, around nine tenths of which are singletons. Sequenced input: peripheral blood. The receptors come from a woman in her 30s with COVID-19, enrolled during active disease.

This chain links TRBV5-8 with TRBJ2-1; D not certain. CDR1 is SGHTS and CDR2 is YDEGEE in the germline V gene. This CDR3 is built from 12 residues. Trimming removed 5 bases at V and 6 bases at J, with 9 bases between. CDR3 coding DNA: TGTGCCAGCAGATGGCTCCCCAATGAGCAGTTCTTC. Its translation is CASRWLPNEQFF.

The V and J genes are TRBV4-3 and TRBJ1-6, with D tentatively TRBD1 (6 bases). The CDR3 has 13 residues. With 4 bases removed from V and 9 bases from J, the gap between germline ends came to 10 bases. Per germline, CDR1 LGHNA and CDR2 YSLEER. The CDR3 DNA reads TGCGCCAGCAGCCCACAGGGAGTTTCACCCCTCCACTTT. It specifies CASSPQGVSPLHF.

This chain connects TRBV7-6 to TRBJ1-2, with 8 bases aligning to TRBD1. CDR1 is SGHVS and CDR2 is FNYEAQ in the germline V gene. The trim removed 5 bases at V and 3 bases at J, leaving 11 bases unmatched. CDR3 length: 16 residues. The CDR3 is CASSPLLGQGYYGYTF. The CDR3 bases are TGTGCCAGCAGCCCACTCCTAGGACAGGGATACTATGGCTACACCTTC.

This chain uses TRBV20-1 with TRBJ1-5, with a weak D call TRBD1 (5 bases). Trimming took 6 bases from V and 1 from J, leaving 16 bases between them. CDR1 is DFQATT, CDR2 SNEGSKA, per germline (reference sequence). This CDR3 is 15 amino acids long. In DNA form, the CDR3 reads TGCAGTGCCAGTCAGGGTAGATTAAGCAATCAGCCCCAGCATTTT. This sequence encodes CSASQGRLSNQPQHF.

This rearrangement joins TRBV27 to TRBJ2-2; no clear D gene. This CDR3 is 13 amino acids long. Trimming took off 1 base at V and 4 bases at J, with 4 bases between the two ends. Germline values: CDR1 MNHEY, CDR2 SMNVEV (reference sequence). CDR3 region: CASSLYSTGELFF. CDR3 nucleotides: TGTGCCAGCAGTTTATACAGCACCGGGGAGCTGTTTTTT.

V gene TRBV6-5 combines with J gene TRBJ1-1; D is uncertain. This CDR3 is built from 13 residues. Germline CDR1 reads MNHEY; CDR2 reads SVGAGI. V dropped 8 bases and J dropped 3 bases, with 13 bases sitting between them. The CDR3 is CASSGGRDTEAFF. The CDR3 DNA reads TGTGCCAGCTCAGGCGGGAGGGACACTGAAGCTTTCTTT.

There are a few counts of this clone. This CDR3 is CASSQVIQGLYSGNTIYF. CDR3 DNA sequence: TGCGCCAGCAGCCAAGTTATTCAGGGGCTCTACTCTGGAAACACCATATATTTT. V is TRBV4-1 and J is TRBJ1-3, with D tentatively TRBD1 (6 bases). The CDR3 has 18 amino acids. Germline-derived CDR1 and CDR2 are MGHRA and YSYEKL. V dropped 1 base and J dropped 0 bases, with 16 bases sitting between them.

The CDR3 protein is CSVLAGPTPAKNIQYF. Here the CDR3 DNA reads TGCAGCGTTCTTGCGGGGCCAACCCCAGCCAAAAACATTCAGTACTTC. This chain uses TRBV29-1 with TRBJ2-4, with D possibly TRBD2 on 6 matching bases. The germline V and J ends were trimmed by 5 bases and 0 bases, with 17 bases remaining between them. The length of the CDR3 is 16 residues. The germline CDR1 and CDR2 sequences are SQVTM and ANQGSEA.

The rearrangement links TRBV5-5 to TRBJ1-5; unclear D gene. The germline CDR1 and CDR2 sequences are SGHKS and YYEKEE (reference sequence). V lost 4 bases, J lost 3 bases, and 14 bases lay in between. This CDR3 has 15 amino acids. The CDR3 sequence is CASSLSSINNQPQHF. CDR3 DNA: TGTGCCAGCAGCCTCAGTAGCATTAACAATCAGCCCCAGCATTTT.

This chain joins TRBV6-1 and TRBJ2-1, with a possible D match to TRBD1 (5 bases). Germline V gene data show CDR1 as MNHNS and CDR2 as SASEGT. V was trimmed by 1 base and J by 4 bases, leaving 14 bases between them. The CDR3 contains 16 residues. DNA of the CDR3: TGTGCCAGCAGTGAAGGGACAAGGCCGGATTACAATGAGCAGTTCTTC. Translation: CASSEGTRPDYNEQFF.

The gene calls are TRBV3-1 (or the pseudogene TRBV3-2) and TRBJ2-2; D gene unclear. This CDR3 has 15 residues. From germline, CDR1 is LGHDT and CDR2 YNNKEL (reference sequence). With 0 bases removed from V and 0 bases from J, the gap between germline ends came to 5 bases. CDR3 protein: CASSQERANTGELFF. The DNA of the CDR3 is TGTGCCAGCAGCCAAGAGAGAGCGAACACCGGGGAGCTGTTTTTT.

The chain is built from TRBV15 and TRBJ1-2; D not certain. The V gene lost 1 base and the J gene lost 5 bases, with 8 bases spanning the gap. CDR3 size: 13 residues. In germline, CDR1 is LNHNV, CDR2 YYDKDF (reference sequence). CDR3 residues: CATSRGQDYGYTF. CDR3 coding DNA: TGTGCCACCAGCAGAGGACAAGATTATGGCTACACCTTC.

This clone has a single count. The rearrangement uses TRBV6-6 and TRBJ1-5, with D hard to call. V shed 6 bases and J shed 0 bases, with 9 bases lying between them. The CDR3 is 14 amino acids. CDR1 is MNHNY, CDR2 SVGAGI, per germline (reference sequence). CDR3 loop: CASRTENSNQPQHF. In DNA form, the CDR3 reads TGTGCCAGCAGAACAGAAAATAGCAATCAGCCCCAGCATTTT.

This rearrangement joins TRBV4-1 to TRBJ2-1, with D maybe TRBD2 (5 bases). V was pared by 3 bases and J by 13 bases, with 10 bases between. The CDR3 spans 11 residues. Germline V gives CDR1 MGHRA, CDR2 YSYEKL. CDR3 amino acids: CASSHRESQFF. The CDR3 nucleotides read TGCGCCAGCAGCCACCGGGAATCACAGTTCTTC.

The chain couples TRBV11-3 to TRBJ1-4, with TRBD1 matching 7 bases. Trimming at V came to 1 base and at J to 5 bases, leaving 4 bases not matched to a gene. The CDR3 spans 15 residues. Germline CDR1 and CDR2: SGHNT and YENEEA. CDR3: CASSLATGVNEKLFF. For the CDR3, the DNA is TGTGCCAGCAGCTTAGCAACAGGGGTGAATGAAAAACTGTTTTTT.

This chain joins TRBV6-5 and TRBJ1-6, with D perhaps matching TRBD1 (5 bases). Looked up from germline, CDR1 is MNHEY and CDR2 is SVGAGI. V lost 2 bases to trimming and J lost 8 bases, with 10 bases between them. The CDR3 is made up of 14 amino acids. Here the CDR3 DNA reads TGTGCCAGCAGTTACAGAAGCAGGGATTCACCCCTCCACTTT. Translated: CASSYRSRDSPLHF.

This clone has more than one count but fewer than ten. V usage is TRBV29-1 and J usage is TRBJ1-2, with 7 bases matching TRBD1. V was clipped by 7 bases and J by 6 bases; unmatched bases: 11. Germline CDR1 reads SQVTM; CDR2 reads ANQGSEA. This CDR3 contains 13 residues. The DNA for the CDR3 is TGCAGCGCGCGGGACAGCACCACCGATGGCTACACCTTC. This codes for CSARDSTTDGYTF. Full variable domain (remainder filled in from reference TRBV29-1 and TRBJ1-2): SAVISQKPSRDICQRGTSLTIQCQVDSQVTMMFWYRQQPGQSLTLIATANQGSEATYESGFVIDKFPISRPNLTFSTLTVSNMSPEDSSIYLCSARDSTTDGYTFGSGTRLTVV.

The V call is TRBV6-5, the J call TRBJ2-7, with 8 bases identical to TRBD1. V shed 0 bases, J shed 1 base, and the junction held 5 bases outside the gene matches. The CDR3 loop spans 16 amino acids. Germline CDR1 is MNHEY and CDR2 is SVGAGI. The CDR3 nucleotides read TGTGCCAGCAGTTACTCGCCGACAGGGGAATCCTACGAGCAGTACTTC. Encoded protein: CASSYSPTGESYEQYF.

V and J are TRBV7-9 and TRBJ2-5; D is unclear. CDR1 is SEHNR, CDR2 FQNEAQ, per germline (reference sequence). This CDR3 has 14 residues. V lost 7 bases, J lost 2 bases, and 14 bases lay in between. The CDR3 sequence is CASKLKAPQETQYF. DNA of the CDR3: TGTGCCAGCAAACTCAAAGCACCTCAAGAGACCCAGTACTTC.

The V call is TRBV2, the J call TRBJ2-1; 10 bases align to TRBD2. The V segment lost 5 bases and the J segment 5 bases; nucleotides outside the gene matches: 12. CDR1 and CDR2 (germline): SNHLY, FYNNEI. The CDR3 loop spans 17 amino acids. CDR3 bases: TGTGCCAGCAGTAGATCCCTTCTAGCGGGGGTGGACAATGAGCAGTTCTTC. It encodes CASSRSLLAGVDNEQFF.

J is TRBJ1-2 and V is TRBV30; D may be TRBD1 (6 bases). The germline V and J ends were trimmed by 3 bases and 6 bases, with 14 bases remaining between them. The CDR3 covers 13 residues. Germline V lookup: CDR1 GTSNPN, CDR2 SVGIG (reference sequence). CDR3 region: CAWRSAGANGYTF. CDR3 sequence (DNA): TGTGCCTGGAGGAGTGCAGGGGCGAATGGCTACACCTTC.

The chain joins TRBV6-4 to TRBJ2-2; TRBD1 matches at 8 bases. The J segment lost 3 bases and the V segment lost 4 bases, leaving 1 base of the junction unmatched. CDR1 is MRHNA, CDR2 SNTAGT, per germline. The CDR3 has 14 amino acids. CDR3 coding DNA: TGTGCCAGCAGTGCGGGACAGGACACCGGGGAGCTGTTTTTT. This encodes CASSAGQDTGELFF.

The chain is built from TRBV27 and TRBJ1-6; 11 nucleotides match TRBD1. The CDR3 covers 14 residues. The V gene's germline CDR1 is MNHEY and CDR2 SMNVEV (reference sequence). The V gene end was trimmed by 3 bases and the J gene end by 13 bases; junction bases not matched to a gene: 5. CDR3 in amino acids: CASSLGQGVHPLHF. The CDR3 region has the DNA TGTGCCAGCAGTTTGGGACAGGGGGTTCATCCCCTCCACTTT.